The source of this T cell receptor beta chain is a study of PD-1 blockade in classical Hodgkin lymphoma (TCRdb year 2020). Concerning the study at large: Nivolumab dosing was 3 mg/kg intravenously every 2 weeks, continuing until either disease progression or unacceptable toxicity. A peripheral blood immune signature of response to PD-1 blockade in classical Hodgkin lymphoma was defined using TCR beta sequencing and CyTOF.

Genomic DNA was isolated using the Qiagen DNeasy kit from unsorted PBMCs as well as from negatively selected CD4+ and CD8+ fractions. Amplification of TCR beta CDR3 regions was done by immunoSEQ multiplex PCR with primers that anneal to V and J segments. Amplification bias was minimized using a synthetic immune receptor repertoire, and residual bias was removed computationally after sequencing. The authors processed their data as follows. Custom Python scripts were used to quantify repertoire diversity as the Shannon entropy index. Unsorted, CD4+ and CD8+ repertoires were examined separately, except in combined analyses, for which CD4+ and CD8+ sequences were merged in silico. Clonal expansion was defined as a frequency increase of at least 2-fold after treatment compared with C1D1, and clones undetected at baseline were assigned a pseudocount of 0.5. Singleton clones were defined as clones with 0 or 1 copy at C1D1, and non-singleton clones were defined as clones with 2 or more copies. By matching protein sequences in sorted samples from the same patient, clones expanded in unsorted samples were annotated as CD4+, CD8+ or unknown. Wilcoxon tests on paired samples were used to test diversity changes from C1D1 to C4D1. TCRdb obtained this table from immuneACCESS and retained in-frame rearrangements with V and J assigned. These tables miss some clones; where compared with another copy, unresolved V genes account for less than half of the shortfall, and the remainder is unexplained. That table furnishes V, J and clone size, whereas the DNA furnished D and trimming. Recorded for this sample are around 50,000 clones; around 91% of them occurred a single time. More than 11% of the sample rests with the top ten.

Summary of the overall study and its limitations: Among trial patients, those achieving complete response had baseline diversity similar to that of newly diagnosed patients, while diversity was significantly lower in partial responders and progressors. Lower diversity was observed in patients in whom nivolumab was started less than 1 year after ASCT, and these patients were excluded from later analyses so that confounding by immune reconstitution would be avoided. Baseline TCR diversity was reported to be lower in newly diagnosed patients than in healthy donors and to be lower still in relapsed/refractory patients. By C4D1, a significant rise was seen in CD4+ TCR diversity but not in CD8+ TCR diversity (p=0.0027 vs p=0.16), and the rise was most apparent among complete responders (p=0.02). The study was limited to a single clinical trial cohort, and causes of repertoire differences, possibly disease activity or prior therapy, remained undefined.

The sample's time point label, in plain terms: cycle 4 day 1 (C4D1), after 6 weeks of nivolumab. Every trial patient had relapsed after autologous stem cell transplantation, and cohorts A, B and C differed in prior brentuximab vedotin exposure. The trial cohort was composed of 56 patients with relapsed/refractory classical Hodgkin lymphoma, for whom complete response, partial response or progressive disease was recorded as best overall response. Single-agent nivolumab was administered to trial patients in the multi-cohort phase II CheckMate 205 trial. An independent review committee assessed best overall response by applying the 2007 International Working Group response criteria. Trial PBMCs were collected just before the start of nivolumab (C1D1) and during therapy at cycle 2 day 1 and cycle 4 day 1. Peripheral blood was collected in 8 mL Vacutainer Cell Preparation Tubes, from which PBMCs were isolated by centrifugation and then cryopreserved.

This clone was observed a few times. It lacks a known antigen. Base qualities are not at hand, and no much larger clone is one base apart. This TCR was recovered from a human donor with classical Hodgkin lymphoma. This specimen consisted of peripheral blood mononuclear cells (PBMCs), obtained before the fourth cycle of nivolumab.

The CDR3 region: CAWSEKRERDEQYF. The sequence in DNA is TGTGCCTGGAGTGAGAAACGGGAACGAGACGAGCAGTACTTC. The V and J genes are TRBV30 and TRBJ2-7; TRBD2 could be the D gene, as 5 bases match. From the cysteine through the phenylalanine, the CDR3 covers 14 amino acids. Left in the record is the CDR3 DNA by itself, 42 bases read in frame from the first base. CDR1 and CDR2, per the germline V gene (reference sequence), are GTSNPN and SVGIG. A distance of 15 bases separates the germline ends of V and J, which lose 1 base and 5 bases respectively.